This record concerns one T cell receptor beta chain sequence. No antigen is known for it. The record originates from a study of cytomegalovirus exposure and HLA in healthy donors. Study findings and constraints: Fewer than 200 TCR beta chains were listed as cytomegalovirus-associated. V segments that were indistinguishable, TRBV6-2 and TRBV6-3 among them, were omitted from analysis. In a later analysis, 17,000 or so TCR beta sequences were associated with HLA alleles at 0.05 false discovery rate.

This CDR3 has 16 residues. The V end lost 0 bases, the J end lost 6 bases, and 15 bases lay between the germline ends. The germline CDR1 and CDR2 sequences are WSHSY and SAAADI. 60 Vbeta and 13 Jbeta primers were used in PCR. TCRdb keeps only in-frame clones here, not all; method: immunoSEQ multiplex PCR. There are about 83,000 clones in the sample, with around 4% held by the top ten. The donors comprised healthy bone marrow donors. The chain combines TRBV10-2 with TRBJ1-5; TRBD1 is a possible D gene (5 bases). The specimen sequenced was PBMCs. This TCR was recovered from a man in his late teens or twenties in good health and CMV-seropositive. The CDR3 DNA sequence: TGCGCCAGCAGTGAGTCGCCGGCGGGGGTGGGTCAGCCCCAGCATTTT. Residues: CASSESPAGVGQPQHF.